This T cell receptor beta chain was documented in a study of regulatory T cells in long-lasting Graves disease. Study-level points and caveats: Persistent patients shared more public clonotypes (about 2,800) than newly diagnosed patients (approximately 960). TRBV28, TRBJ1-2 and TRBJ2-5 emerged as the favored segments in persistent disease.

This clonotype was seen at least ten times. The target antigen is unknown. With iRepertoire HTBI primers and Arm-PCR of CDR3 regions, TCR beta libraries were built. Each CDR3 protein is one row after TCRdb ran MiXCR on the multiplex PCR reads. Of under 300,000 distinct CDR3 sequences in the sample, about 19% were seen once. Time point of the sample: newly diagnosed GD, antithyroid drugs for less than 3 months. Scientists built the TCR library using RNA that was extracted from PBMCs. Patients were from an endocrinology department in Xi'an, China. From germline, CDR1 is SNHLY and CDR2 FYNNEI. Trimming removed 7 bases at V and 2 bases at J, with 13 bases between. This CDR3 has 14 amino acids.

The sample here was peripheral blood mononuclear cells (PBMCs), taken at new diagnosis, from a patient treated with antithyroid drugs. This chain joins TRBV2 and TRBJ2-3; the D gene is possibly TRBD1 (6 bases). This clonotype was obtained from a female donor with Graves disease. In DNA form, the CDR3 reads TGTGCCAGCATCCGGGACATCCACACAGATACGCAGTATTTT. Encoded protein: CASIRDIHTDTQYF.